This T cell receptor (beta chain) was captured by sequencing in a study of early stage breast cancer tumors (TCRdb year 2017). Study-level background: Of the approximately 15 invasive breast tumors, some twelve were found to be estrogen receptor-positive, progesterone receptor-positive and HER2-negative. The average read coverage per sample was roughly 9.6-fold. Most of the 12 ER+/PR+/HER2- tumors were invasive ductal carcinomas, while the other four were invasive lobular carcinomas. Across all samples, around 2.9 million templates representing approximately 1 million unique clonotypes were detected.

Two independent genomic DNA replicates were amplified for each sample, with roughly 0.5 ug used for blood and approximately 1.5 ug for tumor or normal breast. Following the manufacturer's instructions, the ImmunoSeq Intro kit was used to carry out TCRB sequencing on genomic DNA. For absolute quantification, the roughly 28-cycle multiplex PCR included proprietary primers along with spike-in control sequences. Single-end 150-bp reads were used to sequence an 87-bp fragment spanning the CDR3 plus the flanking V and J genes. Each lane of an Illumina MiSeq using version 3.0 chemistry carried seven multiplexed samples, with two replicates per sample. The source study handled its data this way. Raw data were processed with the vendor's proprietary pipeline, and both replicates were merged into a single result per sample. Productive rearrangements sharing the V-gene family, CDR3 amino acid sequence and J-gene segment were defined as clonotypes. To compute clonality, the normalized Shannon entropy (Pielou evenness) of TCRB abundances was subtracted from 1. T cell density was estimated by dividing total templates by the number of input cells inferred from the DNA input amount. Total repertoire diversity and clonality were estimated with Recon using default parameters. A clonotype counted as tumor-enriched if its abundance in tumor exceeded 0.1% and was at least 32-fold higher than its abundance in normal breast. The table comes from immuneACCESS by way of TCRdb, which keeps in-frame sequences with V and J called. Part of the clones is missing from these tables; in studies checked, under half for an unresolved V gene and the rest for unknown reasons. V and J calls and clone size come straight from that table; D and trimming were deduced from the DNA. In all, the sample holds roughly 49,000 clones, and just under 80% of those were seen once. The ten top clones hold just under 3.5% of the sample.

From the germline V gene, CDR1 is SGHRS and CDR2 is YFSETQ. From the cysteine through the phenylalanine, the CDR3 covers 13 amino acids. The only DNA kept is the CDR3, 39 bases in frame from the first base. The germline V end is reduced by 4 bases and the J end by 6 bases; junction bases left unmatched: 4. With regard to this clone: What this receptor recognizes is not known. The record has no base qualities; no much larger clone is one base away. Other DNA sequences in the same sample also yield this CDR3.

Results and caveats for the whole study, not just this receptor: Roughly 2.6-fold higher T cell density and higher clonality were observed in tumors than in adjacent normal breast tissue. Enriched TCRB sequences shared across patients were mostly commonly generated sequences, unlikely to play an important role in the tumor microenvironment. Greater similarity was observed between blood and normal breast repertoires than between blood and tumor repertoires, and tumor was distinguished from normal in about 90% of the 16 patients when each tissue was compared with blood. Bulk genomic DNA sequencing of unsorted cells missed chain pairing and functional markers such as CD4, CD8 and FOXP3. Because the cohort was small, a breakdown by tumor subtype could not be done.

The study profiled bulk TCR beta-chain repertoires in matched peripheral blood, tumor and adjacent normal breast tissue taken from fewer than 20 patients with early-stage breast cancer. Before surgery, roughly 5-10 mL of whole blood was collected in EDTA tubes and processed within 2 hours. Ficoll-Paque centrifugation in SepMate-50 tubes was used to isolate peripheral blood mononuclear cells. For storage in liquid nitrogen, PBMCs were cryopreserved as aliquots of about 1.9 to 4 million cells in around 90% FBS with 10% DMSO. The Qiagen AllPrep DNA/RNA Mini kit was used for genomic DNA extraction. The chain couples TRBV5-1 to TRBJ1-2; 9 middle bases align to TRBD1. The specimen was blood. This TCR was sampled from a person aged 35 to 50 with breast cancer. The nucleotide sequence is TGCGCCAGCAGCCTGGGACAGGGAGATGGCTACACCTTC. Its protein product is CASSLGQGDGYTF.